Described below is a single T cell receptor beta chain sequence and its context. The study ran its PCR with 60 Vbeta and 13 Jbeta primers. Profiling relied on immunoSEQ multiplex PCR, and the TCRdb table lists in-frame clones only, not all of them. The sample includes roughly 70,000 clones, around 70% of them seen just once. These data come from a study of cytomegalovirus exposure and HLA in healthy donors. Germline V gives CDR1 SGHRS, CDR2 YFSETQ. Between the trimmed V and J ends, which lost 0 bases and 8 bases, there was a span of 14 bases. This CDR3 is 14 amino acids long. This clonotype was sampled from a male donor in good health and CMV-seropositive. The sample comprised PBMCs. The gene calls are TRBV5-1 and TRBJ1-2; D remains unclear. CDR3 DNA: TGCGCCAGCAGCTTGGGAGAGGGAGTGTACGGCTACACCTTC. This gives the protein CASSLGEGVYGYTF.